This record looks at one T cell receptor beta chain sequence and its context. Cohort allocation depended upon clinical history that participants reported. Germline-derived CDR1 and CDR2 are SGDLS and YYNGEE. This CDR3 is built from 13 residues. V was trimmed by 4 bases and J by 2 bases, leaving 9 bases between them. This specimen comes from a study of blood T cell repertoires in COVID-19. Study background: T cells, B-cell-depleted T cells, or PBMCs supplied cDNA or gDNA.

Measured with immunoSEQ multiplex PCR; TCRdb has only the in-frame clones, and not every one. The repertoire holds more than 250,000 clones, with more than 85% as singletons. The TCR sequence derives from a woman aged 25 to 39 who had recovered from COVID-19. Specimen: PBMCs or T cells enriched from blood (not recorded which). This chain connects TRBV9 to TRBJ1-1, with D perhaps matching TRBD1 (5 bases). Written as DNA, the CDR3 is TGTGCCAGCAGCACGACAGCTAACACTGAAGCTTTCTTT. Translating it yields CASSTTANTEAFF.